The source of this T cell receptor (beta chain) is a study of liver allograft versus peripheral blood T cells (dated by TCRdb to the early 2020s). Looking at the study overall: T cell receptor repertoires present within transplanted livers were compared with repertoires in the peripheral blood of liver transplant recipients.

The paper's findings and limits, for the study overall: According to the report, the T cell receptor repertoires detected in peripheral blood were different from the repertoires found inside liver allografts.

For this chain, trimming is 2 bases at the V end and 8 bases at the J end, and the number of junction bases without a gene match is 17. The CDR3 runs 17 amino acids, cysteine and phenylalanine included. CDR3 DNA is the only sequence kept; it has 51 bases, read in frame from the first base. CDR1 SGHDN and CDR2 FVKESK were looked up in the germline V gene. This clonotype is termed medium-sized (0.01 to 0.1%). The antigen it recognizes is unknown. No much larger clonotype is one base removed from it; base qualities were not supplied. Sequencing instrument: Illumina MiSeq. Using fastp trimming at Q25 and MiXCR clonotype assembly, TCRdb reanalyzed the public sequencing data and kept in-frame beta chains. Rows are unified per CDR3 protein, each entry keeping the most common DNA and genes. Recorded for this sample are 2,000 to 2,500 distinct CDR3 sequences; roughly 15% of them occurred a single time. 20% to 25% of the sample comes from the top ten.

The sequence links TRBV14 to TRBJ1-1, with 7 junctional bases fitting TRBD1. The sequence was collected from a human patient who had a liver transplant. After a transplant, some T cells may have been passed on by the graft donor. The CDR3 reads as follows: CASSQRGPGSLYLEAFF. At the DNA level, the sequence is TGTGCCAGCAGCCAAAGGGGGCCGGGGTCTCTTTATTTGGAAGCTTTCTTT. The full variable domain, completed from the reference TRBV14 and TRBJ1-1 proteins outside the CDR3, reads EAGVTQFPSHSVIEKGQTVTLRCDPISGHDNLYWYRRVMGKEIKFLLHFVKESKQDESGMPNNRFLAERTGGTYSTLKVQPAELEDSGVYFCASSQRGPGSLYLEAFFGQGTRLTVV.